This T cell receptor (beta chain) was found in a study of CD4 T cells in relation to SARS-CoV-2 and coronaviruses. Across the whole study: ViraFEST: roughly 10-day antigen culture of PBMCs, then TCR beta CDR3 sequencing. Crossreactive spike epitopes shared across donors were mapped to their HLA restriction.

This table comes from immunoSEQ multiplex PCR, and its TCRdb copy is limited to in-frame clones, with some not included. Of tens of thousands of clones detected, about 80% appear once; the ten largest clones hold roughly 3%. The CDR3 contains 15 residues. With 4 bases clipped from V and 5 bases from J, the junction kept 8 bases outside the gene matches. Germline CDR1 is SGHRS and CDR2 is YFSETQ. Points from the study as a whole: Memory recall responses, not primary responses primed in culture, are what the assay detects.

CD4 enrichment then naive enrichment separated naive from memory CD4+ cells. In the case of this clone: Its antigen is unknown.

The rearrangement uses TRBV5-1 and TRBJ2-1; 8 bases are a match to TRBD2. The sample was memory CD4+ T cells from PBMCs, cultured in vitro. This clonotype was obtained from an adult with COVID-19. CDR3 coding DNA: TGCGCCAGCAGCCCGGTGTCGCGGGGGGACAATGAGCAGTTCTTC. Translated: CASSPVSRGDNEQFF. The variable domain in full, completed from reference TRBV5-1 and TRBJ2-1, reads KAGVTQTPRYLIKTRGQQVTLSCSPISGHRSVSWYQQTPGQGLQFLFEYFSETQRNKGNFPGRFSGRQFSNSRSEMNVSTLELGDSALYLCASSPVSRGDNEQFFGPGTRLTVL.